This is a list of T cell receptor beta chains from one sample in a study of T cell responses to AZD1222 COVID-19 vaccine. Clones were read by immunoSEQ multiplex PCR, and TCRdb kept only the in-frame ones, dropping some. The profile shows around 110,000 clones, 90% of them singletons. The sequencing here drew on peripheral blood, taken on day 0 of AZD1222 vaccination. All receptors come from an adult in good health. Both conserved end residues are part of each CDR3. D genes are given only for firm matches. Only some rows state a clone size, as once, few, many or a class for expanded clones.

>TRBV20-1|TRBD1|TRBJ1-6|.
TGCAGTGCTAGTAGCCGGGACAGGTATAATTCACCCCTCCACTTT
CSASSRDRYNSPLHF
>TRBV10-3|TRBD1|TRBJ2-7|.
TGTGCCATCAGTGACAAGACAGGGGGGAACGAGCAGTACTTC
CAISDKTGGNEQYF
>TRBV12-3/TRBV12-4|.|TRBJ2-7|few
TGTGCCAGCAGCCTCCGGGACGTCTACGAGCAGTACTTC
CASSLRDVYEQYF
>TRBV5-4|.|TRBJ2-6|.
TGTGCCAGCAGCTTCGCCGGGGGTCGCTCTGGGGCCAACGTCCTGACTTTC
CASSFAGGRSGANVLTF
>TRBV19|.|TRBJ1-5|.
TGTGCCAGTAGTATAGGGCCCCAGGGTAATCAGCCCCAGCATTTT
CASSIGPQGNQPQHF
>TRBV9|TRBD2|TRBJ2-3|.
TGTGCCAGCAGCGTAGTTAGCGGGAGAGTGACAGATACGCAGTATTTT
CASSVVSGRVTDTQYF
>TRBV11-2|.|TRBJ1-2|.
TGTGCCAGCAGCTCCGTCCGGGACGCTAACTATGGCTACACCTTC
CASSSVRDANYGYTF
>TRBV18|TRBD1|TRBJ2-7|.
TGTGCCAGCTCACCACAGGGACAGGGGGCCTACGAGCAGTACTTC
CASSPQGQGAYEQYF
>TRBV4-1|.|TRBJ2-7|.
TGCGCCAGCAGCCAAGATTTGGCGCAAAGCTCCTACGAGCAGTACTTC
CASSQDLAQSSYEQYF
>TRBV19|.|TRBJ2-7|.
TGTGCCAGTAGTACCCCCTCCAGGCTAGCAGGAGAGCAGTACTTC
CASSTPSRLAGEQYF
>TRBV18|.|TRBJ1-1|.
TGTGCCAGCTCACCACAGGGACAAATGAACACTGAAGCTTTCTTT
CASSPQGQMNTEAFF
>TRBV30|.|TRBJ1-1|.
TGTGCCTGGAGTGTCACTACTGAAGCTTTCTTT
CAWSVTTEAFF
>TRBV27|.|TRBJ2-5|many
TGTGCCAGCAGTTCTGAGGGGGGGATGGAGACCCAGTACTTC
CASSSEGGMETQYF
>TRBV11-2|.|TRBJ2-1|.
TGTGCCAGCAGCTTGAGGGCGATGGGCAATGAGCAGTTCTTC
CASSLRAMGNEQFF
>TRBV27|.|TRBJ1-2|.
TGTGCCAGCAGTTTAATGGGGGGTAGGGGCTACACCTTC
CASSLMGGRGYTF
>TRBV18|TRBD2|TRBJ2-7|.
TGTGCCAGCTCACCAAAGGGACTAGCGGATCCCTACGAGCAGTACTTC
CASSPKGLADPYEQYF
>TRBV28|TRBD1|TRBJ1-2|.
TGTGCCAGCAGTTCCCCCTGGACAGGGGCTGACGGCTACACCTTC
CASSSPWTGADGYTF
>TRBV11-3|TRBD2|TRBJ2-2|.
TGTGCCACCTTCCGGACTAGCGGGAGAACCGGGGAGCTGTTTTTT
CATFRTSGRTGELFF
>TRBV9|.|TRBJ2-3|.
TGTGCCAGCAGCACCGTGGGGTGGGCAGATACGCAGTATTTT
CASSTVGWADTQYF
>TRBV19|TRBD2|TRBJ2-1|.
TGTGCCAGTACCCGCGGGGTCTTCGGGAGGGCCGGGAATGAGCAGTTCTTC
CASTRGVFGRAGNEQFF
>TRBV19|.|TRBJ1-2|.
TGTGCCAGCGTACCGGGAGCGGCGGGTGGCTACACCTTC
CASVPGAAGGYTF
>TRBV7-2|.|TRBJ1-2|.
TGTGCCAGCAGCGCACTAAACCGACAGTTAGCTAACTATGGCTACACCTTC
CASSALNRQLANYGYTF
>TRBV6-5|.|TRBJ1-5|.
TGTGCCAGCAGTAGAAGGGAGGGTATTCAGCCCCAGCATTTT
CASSRREGIQPQHF
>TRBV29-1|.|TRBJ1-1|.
TGCAGCGCCCACGGTGCCATGAACACTGAAGCTTTCTTT
CSAHGAMNTEAFF
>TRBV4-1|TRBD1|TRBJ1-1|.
TGCGCCAGCAGCCAGGTGGACAGGGGCAAAGCTTTCTTT
CASSQVDRGKAFF
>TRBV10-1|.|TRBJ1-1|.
TGCGCCAGCACCATAGGGGGAAGGAACACTGAAGCTTTCTTT
CASTIGGRNTEAFF
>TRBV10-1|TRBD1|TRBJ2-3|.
TGCGCCAGCAGTGATGGACAGGGCACAGATACGCAGTATTTT
CASSDGQGTDTQYF
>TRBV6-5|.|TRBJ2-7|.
TGTGCCAGCGGAAGGAGGGAGCAGTACTTC
CASGRREQYF
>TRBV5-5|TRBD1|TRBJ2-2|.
TGTGCCAGCAACCTGGACAGGAGAATCACCGGGGAGCTGTTTTTT
CASNLDRRITGELFF
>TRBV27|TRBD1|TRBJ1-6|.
TGTGCCAGCAGTTTGAACAGGGGGGGGAATTCACCCCTCCACTTT
CASSLNRGGNSPLHF
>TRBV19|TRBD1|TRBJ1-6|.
TGTGCCAGTAGTCCCCGGGACAGGGAGGCATCACCCCTCCACTTT
CASSPRDREASPLHF
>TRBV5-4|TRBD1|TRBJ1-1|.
TGTGCCAGCAGCTTGGCCGCACAGGGGGGTGAAGCTTTCTTT
CASSLAAQGGEAFF
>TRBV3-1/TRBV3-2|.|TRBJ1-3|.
TGTGCCAGCAGCCAAGCGGGGCGGGGAGGTGGAAACACCATATATTTT
CASSQAGRGGGNTIYF
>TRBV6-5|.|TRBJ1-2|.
TGTGCCAGCAGTTATGCAGGCCAACGCGGCTACACCTTC
CASSYAGQRGYTF
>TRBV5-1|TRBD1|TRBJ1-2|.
TGCGCCAGCAGTCCCGGACAGGGTGGTGGCTACACCTTC
CASSPGQGGGYTF
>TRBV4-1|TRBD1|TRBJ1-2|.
TGCGCCAGCAGCCAACGGACAGGGACGGGGAATGGCTACACCTTC
CASSQRTGTGNGYTF
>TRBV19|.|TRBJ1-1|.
TGTGCCAGTAGTAGTCGAACTGGGGCCACTGAAGCTTTCTTT
CASSSRTGATEAFF
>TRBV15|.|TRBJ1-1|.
TGTGCCACCAGCAGAGGGCGGGGGAACACTGAAGCTTTCTTT
CATSRGRGNTEAFF
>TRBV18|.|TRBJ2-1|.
TGTGCCAGCTCACCATCACTAGAGAATGAGCAGTTCTTC
CASSPSLENEQFF
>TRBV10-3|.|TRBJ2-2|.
TGTGCCATCAGTCCCCAGCAGAACACCGGGGAGCTGTTTTTT
CAISPQQNTGELFF
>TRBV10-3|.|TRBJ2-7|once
TGTGCCATCAGTGAAGGCAACCTTTACGAGCAGTACTTC
CAISEGNLYEQYF
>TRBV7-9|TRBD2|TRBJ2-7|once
TGTGCCAGCACGGGACTAGCGGTTTCCTACGAGCAGTACTTC
CASTGLAVSYEQYF
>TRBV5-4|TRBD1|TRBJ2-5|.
TGTGCCAGCAGCTTGGGTAGGGACAGGGCCGGAGAGACCCAGTACTTC
CASSLGRDRAGETQYF
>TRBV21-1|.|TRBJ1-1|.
TGTGCCAGCAGCAATTGGGGGGCAGGGTACATGAACACTGAAGCTTTCTTT
CASSNWGAGYMNTEAFF
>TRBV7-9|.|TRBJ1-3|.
TGTGCCAGCAGTCCCGCGGGGGCTGGATACACCATATATTTT
CASSPAGAGYTIYF